The clone carrying this TCR beta chain was counted a single time. These data are taken from a study of blood T cell repertoires in COVID-19. Study as a whole: Italy, Spain and the United States were the sources of the convalescent and acute COVID-19 samples. Nucleic acid was either cDNA or gDNA, and it came from T cells, B-cell-depleted T cells, or PBMCs.

Under the authors' procedure: For nucleated cells, counts were estimated from reference gene primer amplification. Generated by immunoSEQ multiplex PCR, the TCRdb table keeps only in-frame clones and is missing some. For V, J and clone size, that table is used; D and trimming come from the DNA. The table has 120,000 or so clones, approximately 82% seen once; the top ten hold 3.8%. There are 15 residues in the CDR3. Germline V gene lookup returns CDR1 MNHEY and CDR2 SMNVEV (reference sequence). V was cut by 2 bases and J by 3 bases, with 11 bases left in between. This receptor was obtained from a woman between 50 and 59 years old with acute or convalescent COVID-19. The V call is TRBV27, the J call TRBJ2-1; D is uncertain. Source material: peripheral blood. The CDR3 here is CASSLLEPYYNEQFF. The DNA of the CDR3 is TGTGCCAGCAGTTTACTAGAACCCTACTACAATGAGCAGTTCTTC.